This T cell receptor (beta chain) comes out of a study of blood T cells in healthy people across ages. Regarding the study as a whole: Observed TCR beta diversity per million T cells went down as age went up. This fall followed a roughly linear course with age.

This CDR3 has 12 residues. CDR1 is DFQATT and CDR2 is SNEGSKA in the germline V gene (reference sequence). V lost 7 bases and J 8 bases, leaving 15 bases between the germline ends. Alongside a J-beta primer mix, a sample-barcoded 5' primer served in a second PCR lasting about 7 to 12 cycles. TCRdb reprocessed the 5' RACE reads with MiXCR, giving one entry per CDR3 protein. This table holds 910,000 or so distinct CDR3 sequences, roughly 51% found once. This clonotype was detected a few times. Its antigen is undetermined. This clonotype originated in a woman aged 60-70 years in good health. The material sequenced was blood. The chain links TRBV20-1 to TRBJ2-4; D may be TRBD2 (5 bases). CDR3: CSEGAPRDIQYF. The CDR3 bases are TGCAGTGAGGGAGCGCCCCGAGACATTCAGTACTTC.